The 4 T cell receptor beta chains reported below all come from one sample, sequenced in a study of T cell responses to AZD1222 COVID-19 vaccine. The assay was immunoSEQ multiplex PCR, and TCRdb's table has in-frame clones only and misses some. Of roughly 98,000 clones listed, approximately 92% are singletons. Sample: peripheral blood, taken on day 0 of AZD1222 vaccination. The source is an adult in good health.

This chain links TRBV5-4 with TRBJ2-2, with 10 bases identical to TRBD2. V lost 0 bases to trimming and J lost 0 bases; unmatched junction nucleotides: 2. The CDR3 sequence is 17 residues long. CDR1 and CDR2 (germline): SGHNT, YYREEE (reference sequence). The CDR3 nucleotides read TGTGCCAGCAGCTTGGGACTAGCGGGCGCGAACACCGGGGAGCTGTTTTTT. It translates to CASSLGLAGANTGELFF.

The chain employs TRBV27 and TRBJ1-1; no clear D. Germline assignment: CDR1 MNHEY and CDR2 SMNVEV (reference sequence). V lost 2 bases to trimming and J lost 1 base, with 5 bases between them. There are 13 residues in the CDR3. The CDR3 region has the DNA TGTGCCAGCAGTTTAAGATCGAACACTGAAGCTTTCTTT. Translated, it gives CASSLRSNTEAFF.

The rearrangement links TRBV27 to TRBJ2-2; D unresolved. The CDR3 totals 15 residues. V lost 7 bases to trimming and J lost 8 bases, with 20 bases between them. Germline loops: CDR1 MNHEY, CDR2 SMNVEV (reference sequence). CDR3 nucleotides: TGTGCCAGCACCCACTTCCGGGCGTTAAGAGGGGAGCTGTTTTTT. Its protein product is CASTHFRALRGELFF.

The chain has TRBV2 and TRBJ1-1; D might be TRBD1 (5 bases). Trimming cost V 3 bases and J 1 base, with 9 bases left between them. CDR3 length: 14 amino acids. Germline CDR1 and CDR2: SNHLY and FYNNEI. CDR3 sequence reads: CASSEGPGNTEAFF. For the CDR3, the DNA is TGTGCCAGCAGTGAGGGGCCCGGGAACACTGAAGCTTTCTTT.